These T cell receptor beta chains were read from a single sample in a study of cytomegalovirus exposure and HLA in healthy donors. Clones were read by immunoSEQ multiplex PCR, and TCRdb kept only the in-frame ones, dropping some. The sample shows over 150,000 clones, under 85% of them seen only once. Sequences were obtained from PBMCs. These receptor sequences come from a woman aged 18-29 years in good health and CMV-seronegative. The CDR3 runs from the conserved cysteine through the conserved F or W. The D gene is left open where the match is weak. Size is omitted from some rows. Given values are once, few, many or a class for expanded clones.

D gene | clone size | J gene | V gene | CDR3 protein | CDR3 DNA
. | . | TRBJ1-4 | TRBV6-1 | CASRGGAETYRLFF | TGTGCCAGCAGGGGGGGGGCGGAGACGTATCGACTGTTTTTT
TRBD2 | . | TRBJ2-1 | TRBV5-6 | CASSLIAGGSYNEQFF | TGTGCCAGCAGCTTGATAGCGGGGGGGTCCTACAATGAGCAGTTCTTC
. | . | TRBJ2-3 | TRBV28 | CASSLYSLADTQYF | TGTGCCAGCAGTTTGTACTCCTTGGCAGATACGCAGTATTTT
. | few | TRBJ1-2 | TRBV7-8 | CASSLANREINYGYTF | TGTGCCAGCAGCTTAGCAAACAGGGAGATCAACTATGGCTACACCTTC
. | . | TRBJ1-1 | TRBV29-1 | CSVGYYLRGHTEAFF | TGCAGCGTCGGATATTATCTCAGGGGACACACTGAAGCTTTCTTT
TRBD2 | few | TRBJ2-1 | TRBV29-1 | CSVPGGLAGYNEQFF | TGCAGCGTACCTGGGGGACTAGCGGGATACAATGAGCAGTTCTTC
. | . | TRBJ2-1 | TRBV5-1 | CASSSTGYNEQFF | TGCGCCAGCAGCTCGACTGGCTACAATGAGCAGTTCTTC
TRBD2 | . | TRBJ2-2 | TRBV7-6 | CASSSPGRVYTGELFF | TGTGCCAGCAGTTCCCCCGGGAGGGTATATACCGGGGAGCTGTTTTTT
. | . | TRBJ2-1 | TRBV28 | CASSDSLQGSYNEQFF | TGTGCCAGCAGTGATTCCTTACAGGGCTCCTACAATGAGCAGTTCTTC
. | . | TRBJ2-3 | TRBV9 | CASSGGADTDTQYF | TGTGCCAGCAGCGGGGGCGCTGACACAGATACGCAGTATTTT
TRBD1 | few | TRBJ1-2 | TRBV6-1 | CASIRTGTHDYGYTF | TGTGCCAGCATCCGGACAGGGACTCACGACTATGGCTACACCTTC
TRBD1 | . | TRBJ1-6 | TRBV19 | CASSISPTGSSGNSPLHF | TGTGCCAGTAGTATAAGTCCGACAGGGAGTTCCGGTAATTCACCCCTCCACTTT
. | . | TRBJ2-2 | TRBV28 | CASSLVRLAIGELFF | TGTGCCAGCAGTTTAGTACGTCTAGCGATCGGGGAGCTGTTTTTT
TRBD2 | . | TRBJ2-1 | TRBV7-9 | CASGASGYNEQFF | TGTGCCAGCGGGGCTAGCGGATACAATGAGCAGTTCTTC
. | . | TRBJ1-6 | TRBV19 | CASSPSSYNSPLHF | TGTGCCAGTAGTCCGAGCTCCTATAATTCACCCCTCCACTTT
. | . | TRBJ1-5 | TRBV6-1 | CASRVTGNQPQHF | TGTGCCAGCAGGGTAACGGGTAATCAGCCCCAGCATTTT
. | once | TRBJ2-5 | TRBV2 | CASRMEQETQYF | TGTGCCAGCCGCATGGAGCAAGAGACCCAGTACTTC
. | . | TRBJ1-3 | TRBV19 | CASSIDGGYTGNTIYF | TGTGCCAGTAGTATAGACGGAGGCTATACTGGAAACACCATATATTTT
. | . | TRBJ1-3 | TRBV10-3 | CAISESTGGGGNTIYF | TGTGCCATCAGTGAGTCGACAGGTGGTGGAGGAAACACCATATATTTT
TRBD2 | . | TRBJ2-1 | TRBV30 | CAWSPPLALTYNEQFF | TGTGCCTGGAGCCCTCCACTAGCGCTGACCTACAATGAGCAGTTCTTC
TRBD1 | . | TRBJ2-7 | TRBV25-1 | CASSVIDRDSYEQYF | TGTGCCAGCAGTGTCATCGACAGGGACTCCTACGAGCAGTACTTC
. | . | TRBJ1-5 | TRBV2 | CASSLGEGDQPQHF | TGTGCCAGCAGTTTAGGGGAAGGAGATCAGCCCCAGCATTTT
TRBD2 | . | TRBJ2-1 | TRBV5-1 | CASSLGTSGSLGDEQFF | TGCGCCAGCAGCTTGGGGACTAGCGGGAGTTTAGGCGATGAGCAGTTCTTC